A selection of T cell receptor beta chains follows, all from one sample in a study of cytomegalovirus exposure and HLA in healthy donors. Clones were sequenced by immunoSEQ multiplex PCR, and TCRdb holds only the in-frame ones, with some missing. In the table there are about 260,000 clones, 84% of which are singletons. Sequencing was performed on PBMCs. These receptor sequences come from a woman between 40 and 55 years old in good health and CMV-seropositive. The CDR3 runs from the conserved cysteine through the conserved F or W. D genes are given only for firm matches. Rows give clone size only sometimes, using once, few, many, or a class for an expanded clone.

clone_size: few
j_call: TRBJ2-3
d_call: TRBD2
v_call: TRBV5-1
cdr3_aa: CASSAQAGGPYTQYF
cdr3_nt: TGCGCCAGCAGCGCTCAAGCGGGAGGGCCGTATACGCAGTATTTT

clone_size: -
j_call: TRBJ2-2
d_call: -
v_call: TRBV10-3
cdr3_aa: CASRETTGELFF
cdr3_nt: TGTGCCAGTAGGGAGACAACCGGGGAGCTGTTTTTT

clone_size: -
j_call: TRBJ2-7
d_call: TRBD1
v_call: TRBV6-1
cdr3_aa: CASSNWGQGYEQYF
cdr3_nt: TGTGCCAGCTCTAATTGGGGACAGGGCTACGAGCAGTACTTC

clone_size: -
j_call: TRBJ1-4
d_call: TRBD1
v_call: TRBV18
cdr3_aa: CASSGTGGYEKLFF
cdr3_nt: TGTGCCAGTTCCGGGACAGGGGGTTATGAAAAACTGTTTTTT

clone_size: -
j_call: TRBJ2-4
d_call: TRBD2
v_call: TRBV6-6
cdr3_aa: CASTKPGLVQNIQYF
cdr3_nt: TGTGCCAGCACCAAGCCCGGACTAGTCCAAAACATTCAGTACTTC

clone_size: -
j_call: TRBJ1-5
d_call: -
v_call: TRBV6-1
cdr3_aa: CASMGGVGNQPQHF
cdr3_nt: TGTGCCAGCATGGGGGGGGTGGGCAATCAGCCCCAGCATTTT

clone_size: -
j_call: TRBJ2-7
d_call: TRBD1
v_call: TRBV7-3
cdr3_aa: CASSPGPGQSYEQYF
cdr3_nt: TGTGCCAGCAGCCCGGGGCCGGGACAGTCCTACGAGCAGTACTTC

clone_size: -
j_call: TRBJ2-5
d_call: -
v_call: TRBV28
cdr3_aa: CASSRGETQYF
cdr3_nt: TGTGCCAGCAGTAGGGGGGAGACCCAGTACTTC

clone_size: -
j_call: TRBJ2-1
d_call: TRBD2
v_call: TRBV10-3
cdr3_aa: CAISESGGSGNEQFF
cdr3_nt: TGTGCCATCAGTGAGTCTGGCGGGAGTGGCAATGAGCAGTTCTTC

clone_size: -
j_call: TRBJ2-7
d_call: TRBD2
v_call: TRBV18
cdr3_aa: CASSPPVRWGTKGLEPSLGEQYF
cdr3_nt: TGTGCCAGCTCACCACCGGTTCGCTGGGGGACTAAAGGACTTGAGCCCTCTCTAGGCGAGCAGTACTTC

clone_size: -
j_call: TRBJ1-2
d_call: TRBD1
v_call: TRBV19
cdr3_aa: CASSEGQINHGYTF
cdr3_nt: TGTGCCAGTAGTGAGGGACAGATCAATCATGGCTACACCTTC

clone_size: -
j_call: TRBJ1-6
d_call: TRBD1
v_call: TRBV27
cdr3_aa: CASSLSSGGTGVLLSPLHF
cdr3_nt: TGTGCCAGCAGTTTATCGTCTGGAGGTACAGGGGTCCTCCTTTCACCCCTCCACTTT

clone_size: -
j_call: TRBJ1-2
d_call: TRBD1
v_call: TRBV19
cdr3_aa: CASSIDRGTYGYTF
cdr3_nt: TGTGCCAGTAGTATTGACAGGGGGACCTATGGCTACACCTTC

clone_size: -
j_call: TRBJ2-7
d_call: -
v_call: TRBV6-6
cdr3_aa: CASSFGRETSYEQYF
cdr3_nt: TGTGCCAGCAGTTTTGGGCGGGAAACCTCCTACGAGCAGTACTTC

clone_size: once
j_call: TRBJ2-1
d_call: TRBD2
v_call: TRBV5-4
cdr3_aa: CASTYGGSGSSYNEQFF
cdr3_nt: TGTGCCAGCACCTATGGTGGTAGCGGGAGCTCCTACAATGAGCAGTTCTTC

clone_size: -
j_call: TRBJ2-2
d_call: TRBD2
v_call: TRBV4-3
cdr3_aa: CASSPGLAGGNTGELFF
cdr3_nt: TGCGCCAGCAGCCCGGGACTAGCGGGGGGAAACACCGGGGAGCTGTTTTTT

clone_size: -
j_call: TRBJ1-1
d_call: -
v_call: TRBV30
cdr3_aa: CAWSVPTVNTEAFF
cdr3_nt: TGTGCCTGGAGTGTACCCACAGTGAACACTGAAGCTTTCTTT

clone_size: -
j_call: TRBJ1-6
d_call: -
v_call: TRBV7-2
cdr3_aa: CASSPRQPSYNSPLHF
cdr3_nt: TGTGCCAGCAGCCCCCGACAGCCTTCCTATAATTCACCCCTCCACTTT

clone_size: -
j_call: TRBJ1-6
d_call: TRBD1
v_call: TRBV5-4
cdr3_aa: CASSRDRDSPLHF
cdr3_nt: TGTGCCAGCAGCCGGGACAGGGATTCACCCCTCCACTTT

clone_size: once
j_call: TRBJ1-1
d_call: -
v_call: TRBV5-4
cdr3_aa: CASSLGSNTEAFF
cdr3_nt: TGTGCCAGCAGCTTGGGTTCTAACACTGAAGCTTTCTTT

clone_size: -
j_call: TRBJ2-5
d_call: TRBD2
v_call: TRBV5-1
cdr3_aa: CASSLGPSGRGIQETQYF
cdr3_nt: TGCGCCAGCAGCTTGGGTCCTAGCGGGAGAGGGATCCAAGAGACCCAGTACTTC

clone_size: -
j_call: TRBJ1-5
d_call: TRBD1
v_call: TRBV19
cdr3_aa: CASSIGRTGGKPQHF
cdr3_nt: TGTGCCAGTAGTATCGGCCGGACAGGGGGAAAGCCCCAGCATTTT

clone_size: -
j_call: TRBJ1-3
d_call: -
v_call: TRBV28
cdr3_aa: CASSSGTGPYSGNTIYF
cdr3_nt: TGTGCCAGCAGTTCTGGGACTGGGCCGTACTCTGGAAACACCATATATTTT

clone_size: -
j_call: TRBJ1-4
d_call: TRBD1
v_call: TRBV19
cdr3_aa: CASRKTGGGEKLFF
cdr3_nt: TGTGCCAGTAGAAAGACAGGGGGTGGTGAAAAACTGTTTTTT

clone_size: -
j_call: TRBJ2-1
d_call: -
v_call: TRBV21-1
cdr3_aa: CASSKRPKDNNEQFF
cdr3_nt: TGTGCCAGCAGCAAACGACCGAAAGACAACAATGAGCAGTTCTTC

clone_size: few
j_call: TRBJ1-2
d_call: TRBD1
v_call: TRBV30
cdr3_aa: CAWTPQGRTGVRGYTF
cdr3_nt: TGTGCCTGGACCCCACAGGGGCGGACAGGGGTGCGGGGCTACACCTTC

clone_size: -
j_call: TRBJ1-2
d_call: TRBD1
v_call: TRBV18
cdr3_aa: CASSPPDRVGGYTF
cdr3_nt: TGTGCCAGCTCACCCCCCGACAGGGTAGGTGGCTACACCTTC

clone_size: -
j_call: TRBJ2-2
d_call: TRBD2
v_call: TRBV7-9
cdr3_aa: CASSPLAGVNTGELFF
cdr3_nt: TGTGCCAGCAGCCCTCTGGCGGGAGTAAATACCGGGGAGCTGTTTTTT

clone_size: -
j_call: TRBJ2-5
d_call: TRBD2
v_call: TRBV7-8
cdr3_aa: CASSLEPGLLQETQYF
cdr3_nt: TGTGCCAGCAGCTTAGAACCGGGACTACTCCAAGAGACCCAGTACTTC

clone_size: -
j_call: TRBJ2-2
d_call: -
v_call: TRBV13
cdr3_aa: CASSLPSGELFF
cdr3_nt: TGTGCCAGCAGCTTACCCTCCGGGGAGCTGTTTTTT

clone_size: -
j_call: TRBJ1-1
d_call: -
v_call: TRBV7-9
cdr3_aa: CASQMNTEAFF
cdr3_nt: TGTGCCAGCCAAATGAACACTGAAGCTTTCTTT

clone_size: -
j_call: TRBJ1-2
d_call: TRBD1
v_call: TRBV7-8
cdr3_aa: CASSLTTGGGYGYTF
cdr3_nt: TGTGCCAGCAGCCTAACGACAGGGGGCGGGTATGGCTACACCTTC

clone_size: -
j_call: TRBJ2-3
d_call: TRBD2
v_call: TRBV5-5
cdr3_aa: CASSSFSGRGADTQYF
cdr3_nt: TGTGCCAGCAGCTCTTTTAGCGGGAGAGGGGCAGATACGCAGTATTTT

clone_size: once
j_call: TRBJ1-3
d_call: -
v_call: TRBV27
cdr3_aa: CASSPVRSGNTIYF
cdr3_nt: TGTGCCAGCAGTCCCGTCCGCTCTGGAAACACCATATATTTT

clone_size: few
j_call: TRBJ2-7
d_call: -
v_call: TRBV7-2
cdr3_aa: CASSLVQGSYEQYF
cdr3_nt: TGTGCCAGCAGCTTAGTTCAGGGGTCCTACGAGCAGTACTTC

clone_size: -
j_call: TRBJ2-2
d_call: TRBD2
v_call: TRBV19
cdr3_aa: CASSGGVAGTGELFF
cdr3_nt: TGTGCCAGTAGCGGGGGGGTAGCGGGCACCGGGGAGCTGTTTTTT

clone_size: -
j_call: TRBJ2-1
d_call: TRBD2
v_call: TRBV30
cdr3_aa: CAARLAGTYNEQFF
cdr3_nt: TGTGCCGCCCGACTAGCGGGAACTTACAATGAGCAGTTCTTC

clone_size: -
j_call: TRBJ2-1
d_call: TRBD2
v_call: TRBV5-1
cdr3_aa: CASSLYIGTSGSGYSNEQFF
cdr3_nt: TGCGCCAGCAGCTTGTATATCGGGACTAGCGGGAGCGGTTACAGCAATGAGCAGTTCTTC

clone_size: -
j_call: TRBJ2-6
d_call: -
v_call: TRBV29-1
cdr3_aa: CSVESGVLPSGANGLTF
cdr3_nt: TGCAGCGTTGAATCGGGGGTCCTCCCTTCTGGGGCCAACGGCCTGACTTTC

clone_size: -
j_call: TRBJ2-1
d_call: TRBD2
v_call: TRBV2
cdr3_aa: CASRRGTSGNYNEQFF
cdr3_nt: TGTGCCAGCAGAAGGGGGACTAGCGGTAACTACAATGAGCAGTTCTTC

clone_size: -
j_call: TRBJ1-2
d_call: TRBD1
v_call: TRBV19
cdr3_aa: CATLPGTGVNGGGYTF
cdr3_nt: TGTGCCACCCTTCCCGGGACAGGGGTAAATGGGGGTGGCTACACCTTC

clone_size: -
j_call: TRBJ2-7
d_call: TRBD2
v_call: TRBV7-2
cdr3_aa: CASSLEAGGPYEQYF
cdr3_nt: TGTGCCAGCAGCTTAGAAGCGGGAGGGCCATACGAGCAGTACTTC

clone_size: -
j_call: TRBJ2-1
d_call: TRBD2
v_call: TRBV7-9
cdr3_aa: CASSVVTGWGTSGDNEQFF
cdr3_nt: TGTGCCAGCAGCGTGGTTACAGGCTGGGGGACTAGCGGGGACAATGAGCAGTTCTTC

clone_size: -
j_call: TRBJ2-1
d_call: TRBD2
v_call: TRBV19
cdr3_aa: CASTTQLAGGPNEQFF
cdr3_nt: TGTGCCAGTACCACCCAACTAGCGGGAGGGCCCAATGAGCAGTTCTTC

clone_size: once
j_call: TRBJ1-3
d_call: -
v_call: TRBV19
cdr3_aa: CASSSYGSGNTIYF
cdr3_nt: TGTGCCAGTAGTAGTTACGGCTCTGGAAACACCATATATTTT